This T cell receptor (beta chain) was sequenced in a study of siplizumab effects on memory and regulatory T cells. Overall study findings and caveats: Naive T cells looked more diverse than memory cells and looked like major alloresponse contributors.

Using immunoSEQ multiplex PCR, the repertoire was profiled, and TCRdb retains in-frame clones only, with some absent. The data hold approximately 65,000 clones, with roughly 85% observed a single time. There are 15 residues in the CDR3. Germline V gives CDR1 GTSNPN, CDR2 SVGIG (reference sequence). The V and J ends lost 0 bases and 4 bases respectively, with 13 bases between them. As concerns this clone: The target antigen is unknown.

This rearrangement joins TRBV30 to TRBJ1-3; tentatively, D is TRBD1 (5 bases). The sequenced sample was memory CD4+ T cells sorted from blood. The TCR originated in a human donor in good health. The CDR3 sequence: CAWSVQAGGGNTIYF. CDR3 in DNA: TGTGCCTGGAGTGTACAGGCAGGCGGAGGAAACACCATATATTTT.